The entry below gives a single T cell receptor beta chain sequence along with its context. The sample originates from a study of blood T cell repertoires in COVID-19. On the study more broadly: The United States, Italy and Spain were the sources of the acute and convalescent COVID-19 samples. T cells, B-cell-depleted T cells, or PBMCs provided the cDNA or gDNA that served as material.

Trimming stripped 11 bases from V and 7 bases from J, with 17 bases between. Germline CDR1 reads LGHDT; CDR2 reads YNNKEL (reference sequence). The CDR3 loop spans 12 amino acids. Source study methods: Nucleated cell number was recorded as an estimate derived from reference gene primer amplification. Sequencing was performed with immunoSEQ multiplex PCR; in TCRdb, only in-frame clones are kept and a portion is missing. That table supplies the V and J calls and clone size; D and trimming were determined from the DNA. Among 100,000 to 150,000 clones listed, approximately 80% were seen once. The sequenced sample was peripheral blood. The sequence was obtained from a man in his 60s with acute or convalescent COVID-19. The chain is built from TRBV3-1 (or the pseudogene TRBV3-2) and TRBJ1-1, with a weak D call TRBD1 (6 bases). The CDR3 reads CASRGTPYEAFF. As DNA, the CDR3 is TGTGCCTCTCGTGGGACACCCTATGAAGCTTTCTTT.